This TCR beta chain emerged from a study of T cells in Graves' hyperthyroidism and ophthalmopathy. RNA transcripts served as the template for amplifying TCR beta CDR3 regions. The TCR CDR3 first-round RT-PCR relied on the HTBI primer set. TCRdb recomputed calls from the multiplex PCR reads with MiXCR, one row per CDR3 protein. The sample has under 350,000 distinct CDR3 sequences, roughly 13% seen once; the top ten hold 7.9%. The study, taken as a whole, reports: Separating ophthalmopathy from stable hyperthyroidism was achieved by a 13 V-J model. Before onset, by a median of approximately 6.8 months, the model predicted ophthalmopathy.

Stability of Graves' hyperthyroidism was defined as absent ophthalmopathy progression within 18 months. An approximately 10 ml volume of fresh peripheral blood provided the PBMCs. This clonotype was counted many times. Its antigen is unidentified. Trimming pared 6 bases from V and 3 bases from J, leaving 11 bases between. The CDR3 is made up of 13 amino acids. Germline-derived CDR1 and CDR2 are SNHLY and FYNNEI. This TCR came from a woman aged 40 to 49 with Graves' hyperthyroidism. Sequenced material: blood. The genes are TRBV2 and TRBJ1-1, with D tentatively TRBD1 (6 bases). The CDR3 sequence is CASSRDTYTEAFF. The CDR3 DNA reads TGTGCCAGCAGCCGGGACACCTACACTGAAGCTTTCTTT.